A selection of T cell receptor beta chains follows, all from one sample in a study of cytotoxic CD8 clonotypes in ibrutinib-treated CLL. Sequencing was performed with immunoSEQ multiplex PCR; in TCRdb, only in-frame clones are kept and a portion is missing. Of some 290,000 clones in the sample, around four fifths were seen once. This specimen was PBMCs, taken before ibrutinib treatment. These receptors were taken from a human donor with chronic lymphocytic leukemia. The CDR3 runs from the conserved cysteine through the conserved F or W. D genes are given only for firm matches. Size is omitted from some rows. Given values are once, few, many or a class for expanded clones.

CDR3: CASLGVVPNTGELFF; DNA: TGTGCCAGCCTGGGAGTAGTCCCGAACACCGGGGAGCTGTTTTTT; J: TRBJ2-2; size: -; V: TRBV7-9; D: -
CDR3: CASSLWTGLNTEAFF; DNA: TGTGCCAGCAGCTTATGGACGGGGTTGAACACTGAAGCTTTCTTT; J: TRBJ1-1; size: -; V: TRBV13; D: -
CDR3: CAISRDRQETQYF; DNA: TGTGCCATCAGCCGGGACAGACAAGAGACCCAGTACTTC; J: TRBJ2-5; size: -; V: TRBV10-3; D: TRBD1
CDR3: CAWSVWNTEAFF; DNA: TGTGCCTGGAGTGTATGGAACACTGAAGCTTTCTTT; J: TRBJ1-1; size: few; V: TRBV30; D: -
CDR3: CASSYDRADEQFF; DNA: TGTGCCAGCAGTTACGACAGGGCCGATGAGCAGTTCTTC; J: TRBJ2-1; size: -; V: TRBV6-5; D: TRBD1
CDR3: CASSQSRQGYTF; DNA: TGCGCCAGCAGCCAAAGTCGGCAGGGCTACACCTTC; J: TRBJ1-2; size: -; V: TRBV5-1; D: -
CDR3: CATSREKRHQPQHF; DNA: TGTGCCACCAGCAGAGAAAAGAGACATCAGCCCCAGCATTTT; J: TRBJ1-5; size: -; V: TRBV15; D: -
CDR3: CASSLRTGKLQETQYF; DNA: TGTGCCAGCAGTCTAAGGACAGGAAAGCTCCAAGAGACCCAGTACTTC; J: TRBJ2-5; size: -; V: TRBV27; D: TRBD1
CDR3: CAWSFGAIAFGNTIYF; DNA: TGTGCCTGGAGTTTTGGGGCCATTGCCTTTGGAAACACCATATATTTT; J: TRBJ1-3; size: -; V: TRBV30; D: -
CDR3: CASSPGQGGDEQYF; DNA: TGCGCCAGCAGCCCGGGACAGGGAGGGGACGAGCAGTACTTC; J: TRBJ2-7; size: once; V: TRBV4-3; D: TRBD1
CDR3: CASSQGGARAGNTIYF; DNA: TGCGCCAGCAGCCAAGGGGGTGCTAGGGCTGGAAACACCATATATTTT; J: TRBJ1-3; size: -; V: TRBV4-1; D: -
CDR3: CASSSGLAPYEQYF; DNA: TGCGCCAGCAGCTCCGGACTAGCTCCCTACGAGCAGTACTTC; J: TRBJ2-7; size: -; V: TRBV5-1; D: TRBD2
CDR3: CASSLSAGKYEQYF; DNA: TGTGCCAGCAGTTTATCGGCAGGGAAATACGAGCAGTACTTC; J: TRBJ2-7; size: -; V: TRBV27; D: -
CDR3: CASSPSSREYGYTF; DNA: TGTGCCAGCTCACCATCGTCACGGGAGTATGGCTACACCTTC; J: TRBJ1-2; size: once; V: TRBV18; D: -
CDR3: CASSLTGDPNTGELFF; DNA: TGCGCCAGCAGCTTAACAGGGGACCCTAACACCGGGGAGCTGTTTTTT; J: TRBJ2-2; size: -; V: TRBV5-1; D: TRBD1
CDR3: CASSLIAGGYNEQFF; DNA: TGTGCCAGCAGCTTAATAGCGGGTGGGTACAATGAGCAGTTCTTC; J: TRBJ2-1; size: -; V: TRBV7-3; D: TRBD2
CDR3: CASSRSGSGTDTQYF; DNA: TGCGCCAGCAGCCGTAGCGGGAGTGGCACAGATACGCAGTATTTT; J: TRBJ2-3; size: -; V: TRBV5-1; D: TRBD2